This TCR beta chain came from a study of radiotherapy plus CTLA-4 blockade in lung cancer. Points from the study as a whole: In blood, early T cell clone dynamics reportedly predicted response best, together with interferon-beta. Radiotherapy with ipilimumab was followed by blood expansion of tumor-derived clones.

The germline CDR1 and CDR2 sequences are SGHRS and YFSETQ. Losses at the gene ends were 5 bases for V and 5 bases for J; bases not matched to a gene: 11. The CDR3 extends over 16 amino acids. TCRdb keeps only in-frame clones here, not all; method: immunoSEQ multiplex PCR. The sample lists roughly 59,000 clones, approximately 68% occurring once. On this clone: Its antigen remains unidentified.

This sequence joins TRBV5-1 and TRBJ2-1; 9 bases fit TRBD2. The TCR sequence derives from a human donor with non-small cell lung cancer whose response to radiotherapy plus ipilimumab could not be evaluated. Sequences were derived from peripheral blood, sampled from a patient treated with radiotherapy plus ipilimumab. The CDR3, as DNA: TGCGCCAGCAGGGGAAGCGGACTAGCGCTCGACAATGAGCAGTTCTTC. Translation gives CASRGSGLALDNEQFF.